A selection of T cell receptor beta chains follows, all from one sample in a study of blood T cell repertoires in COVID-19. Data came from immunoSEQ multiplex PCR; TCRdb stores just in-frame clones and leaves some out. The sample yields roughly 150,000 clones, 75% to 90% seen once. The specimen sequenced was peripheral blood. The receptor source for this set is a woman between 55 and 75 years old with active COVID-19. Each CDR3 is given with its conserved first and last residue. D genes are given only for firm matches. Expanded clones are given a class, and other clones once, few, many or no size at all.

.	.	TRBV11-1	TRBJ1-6	CASSPGLLNSPLHF	TGTGCCAGCAGCCCGGGACTCCTTAATTCACCCCTCCACTTT
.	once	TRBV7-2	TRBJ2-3	CASSLEAGITDTQYF	TGTGCCAGCAGCTTAGAGGCCGGGATCACAGATACGCAGTATTTT
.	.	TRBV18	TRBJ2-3	CASSRVGAATDTQYF	TGTGCCAGCTCACGGGTGGGGGCGGCCACAGATACGCAGTATTTT
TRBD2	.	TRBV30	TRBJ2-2	CAWSGLAGETGELFF	TGTGCCTGGAGCGGACTAGCGGGGGAAACCGGGGAGCTGTTTTTT
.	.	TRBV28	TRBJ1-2	CASTSQNYGYTF	TGTGCCAGCACGTCTCAGAACTATGGCTACACCTTC
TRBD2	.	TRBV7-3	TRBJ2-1	CASGPRGRGYNEQFF	TGTGCCAGCGGCCCACGCGGGAGGGGCTACAATGAGCAGTTCTTC
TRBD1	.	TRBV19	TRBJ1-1	CASRWGQANTEAFF	TGTGCCAGTAGATGGGGACAGGCAAACACTGAAGCTTTCTTT
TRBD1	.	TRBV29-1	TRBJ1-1	CSVSRGRNTEAFF	TGCAGCGTTTCCAGGGGGCGGAACACTGAAGCTTTCTTT
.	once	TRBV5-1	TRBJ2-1	CASSLPLPGAYNEQFF	TGCGCCAGCAGCTTACCCCTTCCCGGGGCCTACAATGAGCAGTTCTTC
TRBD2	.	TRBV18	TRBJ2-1	CASSPPGLAVNNEQFF	TGTGCCAGCTCACCACCGGGACTAGCGGTGAACAATGAGCAGTTCTTC
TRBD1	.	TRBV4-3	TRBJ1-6	CASSQDRGFSPLHF	TGCGCCAGCAGCCAAGACAGGGGGTTTTCACCCCTCCACTTT
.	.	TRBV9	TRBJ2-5	CASSVAGRQETQYF	TGTGCCAGCAGCGTAGCTGGCAGGCAAGAGACCCAGTACTTC
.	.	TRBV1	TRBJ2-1	CTSSQEGSGRRDEQFF	TGCACCAGCAGCCAAGAGGGGAGCGGGAGAAGGGATGAGCAGTTCTTC
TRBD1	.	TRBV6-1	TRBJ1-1	CASSARTGDSQGTEAFF	TGTGCCAGCAGTGCTAGGACAGGGGATTCTCAGGGGACTGAAGCTTTCTTT
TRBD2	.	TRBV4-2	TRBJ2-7	CASSRSGRTSGNEQYF	TGTGCCAGCAGCCGCAGCGGCCGGACTAGCGGGAACGAGCAGTACTTC
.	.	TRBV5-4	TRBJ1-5	CASSPGTGNNQPQHF	TGTGCCAGCAGCCCAGGCACAGGGAACAATCAGCCCCAGCATTTT
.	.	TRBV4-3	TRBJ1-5	CASSQGRGRDGQPQHF	TGCGCCAGCAGCCAGGGAAGGGGCAGGGATGGCCAGCCCCAGCATTTT
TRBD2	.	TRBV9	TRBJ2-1	CASSASPGLAGGDEQFF	TGTGCCAGCAGCGCCTCCCCCGGACTAGCGGGAGGAGATGAGCAGTTCTTC
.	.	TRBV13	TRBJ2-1	CASSLQGQRGNEQFF	TGTGCCAGCAGCCTTCAGGGACAAAGGGGCAATGAGCAGTTCTTC
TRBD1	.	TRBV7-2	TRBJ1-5	CASSWGSGTGRQPQHF	TGTGCCAGCAGCTGGGGGAGTGGGACAGGGCGTCAGCCCCAGCATTTT
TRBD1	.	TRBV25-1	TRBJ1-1	CASSEGRTGVNTEAFF	TGTGCCAGCAGTGAGGGGAGGACAGGGGTGAACACTGAAGCTTTCTTT
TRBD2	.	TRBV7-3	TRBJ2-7	CASSLIRREGLIEQYF	TGTGCCAGCAGCTTAATTCGGCGGGAGGGCCTGATCGAGCAGTACTTC
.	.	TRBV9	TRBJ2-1	CASSVEGKGPGEQFF	TGTGCCAGCAGCGTAGAGGGGAAGGGGCCGGGTGAGCAGTTCTTC
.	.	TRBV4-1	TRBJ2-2	CASSQTSQTGELFF	TGCGCCAGCAGCCAAACAAGTCAAACCGGGGAGCTGTTTTTT
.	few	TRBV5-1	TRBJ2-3	CASSFGRTDTQYF	TGCGCCAGCAGCTTTGGGAGGACAGATACGCAGTATTTT
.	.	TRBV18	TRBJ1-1	CASSLSTGLNTEAFF	TGTGCCAGCTCCCTTTCGACGGGTTTGAACACTGAAGCTTTCTTT
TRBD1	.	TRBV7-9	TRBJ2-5	CASSPPRGTGETQYF	TGTGCCAGCAGCCCCCCACGGGGGACAGGGGAGACCCAGTACTTC
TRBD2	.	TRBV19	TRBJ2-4	CASSMGRTSGSGDIQYF	TGTGCCAGTAGTATGGGCCGGACTAGCGGGAGTGGAGACATTCAGTACTTC
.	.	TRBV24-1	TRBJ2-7	CATSDPRQLSDEQYF	TGTGCCACCAGTGATCCTCGACAGTTAAGCGACGAGCAGTACTTC
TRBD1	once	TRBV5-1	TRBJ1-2	CASSSGQGNYGYTF	TGCGCCAGCAGCTCCGGACAGGGAAACTATGGCTACACCTTC
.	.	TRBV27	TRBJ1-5	CASSNQGYQGNQPQHF	TGTGCCAGCAGCAATCAGGGTTATCAGGGCAATCAGCCCCAGCATTTT
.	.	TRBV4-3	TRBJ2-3	CASSQDRGSSTDTQYF	TGCGCCAGCAGCCAAGATCGAGGCAGTAGCACAGATACGCAGTATTTT
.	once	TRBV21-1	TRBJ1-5	CASTLLPTGVEPQHF	TGTGCCAGCACCTTACTCCCGACAGGGGTTGAGCCCCAGCATTTT
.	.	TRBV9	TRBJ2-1	CASSVLDSSYNEQFF	TGTGCCAGCAGCGTATTAGACAGCTCCTACAATGAGCAGTTCTTC
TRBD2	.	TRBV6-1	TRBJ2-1	CASVETSGNEQFF	TGTGCCAGCGTAGAGACTAGCGGCAATGAGCAGTTCTTC
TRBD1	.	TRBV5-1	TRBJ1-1	CASSLEGQGWGNTEAFF	TGCGCCAGCAGCTTGGAGGGACAGGGCTGGGGGAACACTGAAGCTTTCTTT
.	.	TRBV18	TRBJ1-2	CASSPQSGKGGYTF	TGTGCCAGCTCACCACAATCAGGGAAGGGAGGCTACACCTTC
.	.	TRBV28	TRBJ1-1	CASSSPRPGRDTEAFF	TGTGCCAGCAGTTCTCCTCGACCTGGGCGGGACACTGAAGCTTTCTTT
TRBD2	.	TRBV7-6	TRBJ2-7	CASSSGTSGIYEQYF	TGTGCCAGCAGCTCCGGGACTAGCGGGATTTACGAGCAGTACTTC
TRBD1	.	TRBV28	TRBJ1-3	CASSLSEGARNTIYF	TGTGCCAGCAGTTTGTCGGAGGGGGCTAGAAACACCATATATTTT
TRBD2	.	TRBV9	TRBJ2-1	CASSKTQGREGLGEQFF	TGTGCCAGCAGCAAGACTCAGGGGCGGGAGGGCCTCGGTGAGCAGTTCTTC
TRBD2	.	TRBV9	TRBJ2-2	CASTTGGATGELFF	TGTGCCAGCACGACGGGGGGAGCAACCGGGGAGCTGTTTTTT
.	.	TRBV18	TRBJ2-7	CASSPLGSSAFYEQYF	TGTGCCAGCTCACCACTTGGCTCTAGCGCCTTTTACGAGCAGTACTTC
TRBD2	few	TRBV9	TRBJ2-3	CASSQGLATDTQYF	TGTGCCAGCAGCCAAGGACTAGCCACAGATACGCAGTATTTT
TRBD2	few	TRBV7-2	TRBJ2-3	CASSLRTSHTDTQYF	TGTGCCAGCAGCTTACGGACTAGCCACACAGATACGCAGTATTTT
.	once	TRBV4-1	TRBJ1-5	CASSHPGQGSNQPQHF	TGCGCCAGCAGCCACCCCGGGCAGGGCAGCAATCAGCCCCAGCATTTT
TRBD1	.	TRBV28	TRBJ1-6	CASSLSGTGAPLHF	TGTGCCAGCAGTTTATCCGGGACAGGGGCACCCCTCCACTTT
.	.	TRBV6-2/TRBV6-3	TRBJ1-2	CASSYWAVSGYTF	TGTGCCAGCAGTTACTGGGCAGTTAGTGGCTACACCTTC
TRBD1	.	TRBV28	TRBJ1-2	CASALRTGGYTF	TGTGCCAGCGCCCTCCGGACAGGTGGCTACACCTTC